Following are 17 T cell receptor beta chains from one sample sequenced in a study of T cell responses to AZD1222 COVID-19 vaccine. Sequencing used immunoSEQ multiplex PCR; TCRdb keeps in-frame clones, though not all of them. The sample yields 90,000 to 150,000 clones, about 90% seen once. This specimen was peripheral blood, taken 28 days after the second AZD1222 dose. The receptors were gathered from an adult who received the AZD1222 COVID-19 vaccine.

The CDR3 spells CASSRFRGRANGYTF. The CDR3 coding sequence is TGTGCCAGCAGCCGGTTCCGAGGGAGGGCCAATGGCTACACCTTC. The chain couples TRBV3-1 (or the pseudogene TRBV3-2) to TRBJ1-2, with unresolved D. The ends were cut back, 4 bases at V and 6 bases at J, with 18 bases in the middle. The CDR3 is 15 residues long. Germline V gene sequence: CDR1 LGHDT, CDR2 YNNKEL (reference sequence).

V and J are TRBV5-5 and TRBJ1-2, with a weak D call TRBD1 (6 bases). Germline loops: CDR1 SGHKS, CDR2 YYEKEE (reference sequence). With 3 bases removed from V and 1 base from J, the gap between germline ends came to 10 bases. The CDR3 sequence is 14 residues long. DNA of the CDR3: TGTGCCAGCAGCTCGGACAGTCTTAACTATGGCTACACCTTC. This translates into CASSSDSLNYGYTF.

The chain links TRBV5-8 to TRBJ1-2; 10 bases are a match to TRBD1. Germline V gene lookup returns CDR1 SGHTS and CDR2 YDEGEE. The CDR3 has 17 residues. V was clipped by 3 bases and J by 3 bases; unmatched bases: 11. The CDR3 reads CASSWRTGGMRDYGYTF. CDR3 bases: TGTGCCAGCAGCTGGCGGACAGGGGGTATGAGGGACTATGGCTACACCTTC.

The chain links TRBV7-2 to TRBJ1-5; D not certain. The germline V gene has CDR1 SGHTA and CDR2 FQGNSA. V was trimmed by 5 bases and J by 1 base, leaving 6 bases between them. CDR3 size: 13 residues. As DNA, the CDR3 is TGTGCCAGCAGCACTTACAGCAATCAGCCCCAGCATTTT. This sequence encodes CASSTYSNQPQHF.

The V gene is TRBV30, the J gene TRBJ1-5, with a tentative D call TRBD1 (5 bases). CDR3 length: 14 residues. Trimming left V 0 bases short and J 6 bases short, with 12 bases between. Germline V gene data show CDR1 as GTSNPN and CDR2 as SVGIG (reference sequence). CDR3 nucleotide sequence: TGTGCCTGGAGTGTAGGAGGGGCTGGTCAGCCCCAGCATTTT. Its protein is CAWSVGGAGQPQHF.

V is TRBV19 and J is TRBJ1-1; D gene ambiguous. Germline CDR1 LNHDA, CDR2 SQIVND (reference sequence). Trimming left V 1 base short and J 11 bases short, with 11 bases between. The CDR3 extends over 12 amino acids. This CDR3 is CASSIAGLYAFF. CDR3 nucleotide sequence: TGTGCCAGTAGTATAGCAGGATTGTACGCTTTCTTT.

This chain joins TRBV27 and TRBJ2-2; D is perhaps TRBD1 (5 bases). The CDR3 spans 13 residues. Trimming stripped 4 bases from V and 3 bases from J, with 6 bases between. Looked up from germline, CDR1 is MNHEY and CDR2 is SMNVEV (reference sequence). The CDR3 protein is CASSSGYTGELFF. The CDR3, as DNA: TGTGCCAGCAGTTCAGGGTACACCGGGGAGCTGTTTTTT.

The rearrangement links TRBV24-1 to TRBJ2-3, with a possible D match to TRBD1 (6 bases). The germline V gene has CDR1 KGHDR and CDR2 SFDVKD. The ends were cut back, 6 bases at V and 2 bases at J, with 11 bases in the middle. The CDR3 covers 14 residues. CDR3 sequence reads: CATSRAGATDTQYF. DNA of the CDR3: TGTGCCACCAGTCGAGCAGGGGCCACAGATACGCAGTATTTT.

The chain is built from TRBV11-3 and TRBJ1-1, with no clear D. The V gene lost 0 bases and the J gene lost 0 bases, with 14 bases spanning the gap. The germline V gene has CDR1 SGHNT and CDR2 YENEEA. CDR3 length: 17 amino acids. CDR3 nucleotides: TGTGCCAGCAGCTTAGATCCGGGGTGGCGAATGAACACTGAAGCTTTCTTT. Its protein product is CASSLDPGWRMNTEAFF.

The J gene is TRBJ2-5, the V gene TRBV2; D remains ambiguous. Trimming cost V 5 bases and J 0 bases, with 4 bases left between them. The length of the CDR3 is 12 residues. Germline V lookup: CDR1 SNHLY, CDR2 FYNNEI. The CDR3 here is CASSRYQETQYF. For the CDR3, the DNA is TGTGCCAGCAGTCGTTACCAAGAGACCCAGTACTTC.

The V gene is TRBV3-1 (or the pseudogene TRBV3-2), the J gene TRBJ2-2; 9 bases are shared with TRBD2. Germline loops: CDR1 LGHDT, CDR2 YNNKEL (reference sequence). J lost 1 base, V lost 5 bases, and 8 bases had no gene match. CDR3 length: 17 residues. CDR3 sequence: CASSSYSGGRNTGELFF. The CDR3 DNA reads TGTGCCAGCAGCTCCTATAGCGGGGGCCGGAACACCGGGGAGCTGTTTTTT.

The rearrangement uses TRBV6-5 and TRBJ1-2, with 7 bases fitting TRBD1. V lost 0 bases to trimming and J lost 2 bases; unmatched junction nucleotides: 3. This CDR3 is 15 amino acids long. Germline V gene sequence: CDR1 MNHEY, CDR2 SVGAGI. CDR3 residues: CASSYSGRGNYGYTF. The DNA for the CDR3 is TGTGCCAGCAGTTACTCTGGCAGGGGGAACTATGGCTACACCTTC.

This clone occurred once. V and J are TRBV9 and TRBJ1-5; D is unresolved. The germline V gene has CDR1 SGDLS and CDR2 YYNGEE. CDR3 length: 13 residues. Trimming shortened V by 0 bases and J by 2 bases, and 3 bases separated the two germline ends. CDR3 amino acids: CASSVDGNQPQHF. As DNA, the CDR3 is TGTGCCAGCAGCGTAGATGGCAATCAGCCCCAGCATTTT.

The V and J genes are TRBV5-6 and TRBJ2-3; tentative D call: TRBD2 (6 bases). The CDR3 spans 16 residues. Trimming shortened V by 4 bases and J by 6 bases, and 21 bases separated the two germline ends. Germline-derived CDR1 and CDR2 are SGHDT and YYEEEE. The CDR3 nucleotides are TGTGCCAGCAGCATAGGACTACTCCCAGCTCCCGATACGCAGTATTTT. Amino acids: CASSIGLLPAPDTQYF.

CDR3 amino acids: CASSLSAGGSGELFF. Written as DNA, the CDR3 is TGTGCCAGCAGCTTATCGGCGGGGGGATCCGGGGAGCTGTTTTTT. The chain has TRBV7-9 and TRBJ2-2; TRBD2 aligns across 8 bases. The CDR3 is 15 amino acids. V shed 2 bases, J shed 6 bases, and the junction held 5 bases outside the gene matches. Germline V gene sequence: CDR1 SEHNR, CDR2 FQNEAQ (reference sequence). The full variable domain, with the rest looked up from reference TRBV7-9 and TRBJ2-2, is DTGVSQNPRHKITKRGQNVTFRCDPISEHNRLYWYRQTLGQGPEFLTYFQNEAQLEKSRLLSDRFSAERPKGSFSTLEIQRTEQGDSAMYLCASSLSAGGSGELFFGEGSRLTVL.

The CDR3 bases are TGCGCCAGCAGCTTGTCCCTGACAGGGGGCACAGATACGCAGTATTTT. Protein product: CASSLSLTGGTDTQYF. This chain connects TRBV5-1 to TRBJ2-3; 8 positions match TRBD1. V gave up 1 base and J gave up 1 base; unmatched junction bases: 5. CDR1 is SGHRS, CDR2 YFSETQ, per germline. The CDR3 consists of 16 residues.

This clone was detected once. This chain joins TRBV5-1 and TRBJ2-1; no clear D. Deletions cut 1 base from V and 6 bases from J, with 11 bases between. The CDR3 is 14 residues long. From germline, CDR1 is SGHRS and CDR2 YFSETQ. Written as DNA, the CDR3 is TGCGCCAGCAGCTTGACCCCCGATGGCAATGAGCAGTTCTTC. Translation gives CASSLTPDGNEQFF.